The 30 T cell receptor beta chains reported below all come from one sample, sequenced in a study of regulatory T cells in long-lasting Graves disease. Indicated time point: persistent/refractory GD, antithyroid drugs over 5 years with positive TRAb. Extracted PBMC RNA gave rise to the TCR library. Arm-PCR with iRepertoire HTBI primers amplified the CDR3 regions for these TCR beta libraries. TCRdb itself ran the multiplex PCR reads through MiXCR, one entry per CDR3 protein. The table shows under 450,000 distinct CDR3 sequences, with around 24% occurring only once. This material consisted of peripheral blood mononuclear cells (PBMCs), taken when the disease was refractory, from a patient treated with antithyroid drugs. These receptors all come from a female donor with Graves disease.

The chain is built from TRBV10-2 and TRBJ2-6; D is unclear. CDR3 length: 17 amino acids. Germline V lookup: CDR1 WSHSY, CDR2 SAAADI. Trimming took 6 bases from V and 0 from J, leaving 15 bases between them. The CDR3 bases are TGCGCCAGCAGCGCTAGTGATTCCAACTCTGGGGCCAACGTCCTGACTTTC. As protein: CASSASDSNSGANVLTF.

A few counts support this clonotype. V usage is TRBV7-2 and J usage is TRBJ2-1; 8 nucleotides match TRBD2. After removal of 4 bases from V and 1 base from J, the junction contained 3 bases not matched to a gene. Germline V gene data show CDR1 as SGHTA and CDR2 as FQGNSA. CDR3 size: 15 residues. The DNA for the CDR3 is TGTGCCAGCAGCTCGGGCGGGGGGTCCTACAATGAGCAGTTCTTC. Its translation: CASSSGGGSYNEQFF.

In this sample, this clonotype turned up a few times. The rearrangement links TRBV20-1 to TRBJ1-2, with TRBD1 as a possible D gene (6 bases). This CDR3 region has 14 residues. Germline V gene data show CDR1 as DFQATT and CDR2 as SNEGSKA (reference sequence). V was cut by 0 bases and J by 4 bases, with 12 bases left in between. The CDR3 reads CSARDLRTVYGYTF. CDR3 nucleotide sequence: TGCAGTGCTAGAGATCTTAGGACAGTCTATGGCTACACCTTC.

This chain links TRBV5-6 with TRBJ1-1, with 12 bases aligning to TRBD1. Per the germline V gene, CDR1 is SGHDT and CDR2 is YYEEEE. The CDR3 runs 16 residues. Unmatched junction bases numbered 6, after V lost 2 bases and J lost 4 bases. In DNA form, the CDR3 reads TGTGCCAGCAGCTTCGGGACAGGGGGCGTATTCACTGAAGCTTTCTTT. This codes for CASSFGTGGVFTEAFF.

The CDR3 here is CASSEGRILSGANVLTF. The CDR3 DNA reads as TGTGCCAGCAGCGAAGGACGGATCCTATCTGGGGCCAACGTCCTGACTTTC. This chain connects TRBV14 to TRBJ2-6; D gene unclear. Per the germline V gene, CDR1 is SGHDN and CDR2 is FVKESK. The CDR3 contains 17 residues. With 5 bases removed from V and 1 base from J, the gap between germline ends came to 15 bases.

CDR3 region: CASSPPLVTSSYEQYF. The CDR3 nucleotides are TGTGCCAGCTCACCACCACTAGTGACATCCTCCTACGAGCAGTACTTC. The V gene is TRBV18, the J gene TRBJ2-7; D perhaps matches TRBD2 (5 bases). Trimming left V 0 bases short and J 0 bases short, with 12 bases between. The CDR3 spans 16 residues. Germline V gene data show CDR1 as KGHSH and CDR2 as LQKENI.

This clonotype was observed a handful of times. This sequence joins TRBV5-5 and TRBJ2-7; 7 nucleotides line up with TRBD1. The germline V gene encodes CDR1 SGHKS and CDR2 YYEKEE (reference sequence). The CDR3 runs to 13 residues. With V trimmed by 8 bases and J by 0 bases, 5 bases remained unmatched. The CDR3 bases are TGTGCCAGTTACAGGGACAGCTCCTACGAGCAGTACTTC. It encodes CASYRDSSYEQYF.

This clonotype was seen a single time. J is TRBJ2-3 and V is TRBV7-2; D call uncertain. V lost 8 bases and J 4 bases, leaving 10 bases between the germline ends. The CDR3 is made up of 12 amino acids. Germline assignment: CDR1 SGHTA and CDR2 FQGNSA. This chain's CDR3 is CASRNEADTQYF. In nucleotides, the CDR3 is TGTGCCAGCCGAAATGAGGCAGATACGCAGTATTTT.

Only a few counts were recorded for this clonotype. V usage is TRBV12-5 and J usage is TRBJ1-2; weak D call: TRBD1 (5 bases). CDR3 length: 12 amino acids. The V and J ends lost 5 bases and 4 bases respectively, with 8 bases between them. From germline, CDR1 is LGHNT and CDR2 FRNRAP. The CDR3 reads CASGMGTYGYTF. CDR3 sequence (DNA): TGTGCTAGTGGTATGGGGACCTATGGCTACACCTTC.

This chain uses TRBV5-1 with TRBJ2-7; no clear D. The CDR3 consists of 14 residues. Germline lookup yields CDR1 SGHRS and CDR2 YFSETQ. The V gene lost 4 bases and the J gene lost 2 bases, with 13 bases spanning the gap. CDR3 protein: CASSLNAVAYEQYF. The CDR3 nucleotides read TGCGCCAGCAGCCTGAACGCGGTCGCCTACGAGCAGTACTTC.

A few counts support this clonotype. J is TRBJ2-5 and V is TRBV11-2, with 9 bases lining up with TRBD1. CDR3 length: 15 residues. Germline V gene lookup returns CDR1 SGHAT and CDR2 FQNNGV. J lost 0 bases, V lost 5 bases, and 4 bases had no gene match. The CDR3 sequence: CASSPGTGYQETQYF. The CDR3, as DNA: TGTGCCAGCAGCCCCGGGACAGGGTACCAAGAGACCCAGTACTTC.

This CDR3 reads CASSQTSIGTGELFF. The CDR3 bases are TGTGCCAGCAGCCAAACTAGTATTGGCACCGGGGAGCTGTTTTTT. This chain links TRBV6-1 with TRBJ2-2, with D perhaps matching TRBD2 (5 bases). V lost 6 bases and J lost 4, with 15 bases in between. CDR3 size: 15 residues. The germline CDR1 and CDR2 sequences are MNHNS and SASEGT.

V gene TRBV5-1 combines with J gene TRBJ2-5, with 11 bases aligning to TRBD2. The germline gives CDR1 SGHRS, CDR2 YFSETQ. The CDR3 has 15 amino acids. The J segment lost 2 bases and the V segment lost 4 bases, leaving 4 bases of the junction unmatched. CDR3 region: CASSQLAGVQETQYF. The CDR3 DNA is TGCGCCAGCAGCCAACTAGCGGGAGTTCAAGAGACCCAGTACTTC.

This clonotype came up many times. The chain joins TRBV7-2 to TRBJ2-7; D is perhaps TRBD1 (6 bases). This CDR3 is 16 amino acids long. Germline V lookup: CDR1 SGHTA, CDR2 FQGNSA. V was pared by 4 bases and J by 0 bases, with 16 bases between. The CDR3 loop reads CASSSTGTIFSYEQYF. The CDR3 coding sequence is TGTGCCAGCAGCTCGACAGGAACTATCTTCTCCTACGAGCAGTACTTC.

This clonotype was picked up many times. The V call is TRBV12-5, the J call TRBJ2-2; 7 bases agree with TRBD2. The CDR3 runs 18 residues. Trimming cost V 0 bases and J 6 bases; bases outside gene matches: 13. Germline assignment: CDR1 LGHNT and CDR2 FRNRAP. DNA for the CDR3: TGTGCTAGTGGTTTGGTACTGGGGGGAGGGCCCAGGTCCGGGGAGCTGTTTTTT. As protein: CASGLVLGGGPRSGELFF.

This clonotype was detected only a few times. This chain links TRBV6-5 with TRBJ2-7, with 7 bases lining up with TRBD2. J was trimmed by 6 bases and V by 2 bases; bases with no gene match: 7. Germline CDR1 reads MNHEY; CDR2 reads SVGAGI. The CDR3 totals 14 residues. The CDR3 reads CASSYPRWGGEQYF. CDR3 bases: TGTGCCAGCAGTTACCCCAGGTGGGGGGGCGAGCAGTACTTC.

This sequence joins TRBV6-5 and TRBJ2-2; 7 nucleotides agree with TRBD1. Germline-derived CDR1 and CDR2 are MNHEY and SVGAGI. The V gene end was trimmed by 2 bases and the J gene end by 5 bases; junction bases not matched to a gene: 11. This CDR3 is 17 amino acids long. CDR3 residues: CASSYPYRGVGTGELFF. CDR3 in DNA: TGTGCCAGCAGTTACCCCTACAGGGGTGTGGGAACCGGGGAGCTGTTTTTT.

This clonotype has a count of ten or more. V and J are TRBV2 and TRBJ1-5; 8 positions agree with TRBD1. The CDR3 totals 14 residues. In germline, CDR1 is SNHLY, CDR2 FYNNEI. J lost 4 bases, V lost 4 bases, and 3 bases had no gene match. The CDR3 bases are TGTGCCAGCAGTGCGACAGGGGTAAATCAGCCCCAGCATTTT. Its protein is CASSATGVNQPQHF.

This clonotype showed up many times. This chain joins TRBV20-1 and TRBJ2-2; TRBD2 matches at 10 bases. The CDR3 extends over 15 amino acids. CDR1 is DFQATT, CDR2 SNEGSKA, per germline (reference sequence). J lost 1 base, V lost 6 bases, and 5 bases had no gene match. The CDR3 spells CSARRLAGNTGELFF. CDR3 sequence (DNA): TGCAGTGCACGACGACTAGCGGGGAACACCGGGGAGCTGTTTTTT.

This clonotype was detected a few times. The V call is TRBV29-1, the J call TRBJ1-1, with D perhaps matching TRBD1 (5 bases). Germline-derived CDR1 and CDR2 are SQVTM and ANQGSEA. V lost 0 bases and J 3 bases, leaving 17 bases between the germline ends. The length of the CDR3 is 16 residues. The chain's CDR3 is CSVEDRRGYLHTEAFF. In nucleotides, the CDR3 is TGCAGCGTTGAAGATCGGCGGGGGTACCTACACACTGAAGCTTTCTTT. The whole variable domain, remainder taken from reference TRBV29-1 and TRBJ1-1, is SAVISQKPSRDICQRGTSLTIQCQVDSQVTMMFWYRQQPGQSLTLIATANQGSEATYESGFVIDKFPISRPNLTFSTLTVSNMSPEDSSIYLCSVEDRRGYLHTEAFFGQGTRLTVV.

Only one count was recorded for this clonotype. A single base separates this from a much larger clone, so it may be a read error. Since the CDR3 does not end with the conserved phenylalanine or tryptophan, this likely comes from a read error. The chain recombines TRBV3-1 with TRBJ2-5; weak D call: TRBD2 (6 bases). Trimming stripped 2 bases from V and 5 bases from J, with 12 bases between. Germline assignment: CDR1 LGHDT and CDR2 YNNKEL (reference sequence). There are 14 residues in the CDR3. CDR3 sequence: CASSQNPGGETQYY. The CDR3 DNA reads TGTGCCAGCAGCCAAAATCCAGGAGGGGAGACCCAGTACTAC.

A few counts support this clonotype. This rearrangement joins TRBV10-3 to TRBJ2-7; 7 bases are shared with TRBD1. This CDR3 comprises 12 residues. The V gene end was trimmed by 3 bases and the J gene end by 6 bases; junction bases not matched to a gene: 2. CDR1 is ENHRY, CDR2 SYGVKD, per germline. This CDR3 is CAISDTGVEQYF. The CDR3 DNA reads as TGTGCCATCAGTGACACAGGGGTCGAGCAGTACTTC.

A few counts support this clonotype. The chain couples TRBV6-5 to TRBJ2-7; TRBD1 matches 9 bases. The length of the CDR3 is 18 residues. CDR1 is MNHEY and CDR2 is SVGAGI in the germline V gene. V gave up 2 bases and J gave up 2 bases; unmatched junction bases: 13. The CDR3 nucleotides are TGTGCCAGCAGTTACGCGGGCGATGGACAGGGGAGTACCTACGAGCAGTACTTC. This gives the protein CASSYAGDGQGSTYEQYF.

This clonotype was found a few times. The chain employs TRBV9 and TRBJ1-4; D remains ambiguous. The CDR3 runs to 14 residues. Germline assignment: CDR1 SGDLS and CDR2 YYNGEE. V was cut by 0 bases and J by 7 bases, with 10 bases left in between. The CDR3 bases are TGTGCCAGCAGCGTAGGTGCAGTAGGTGAAAAACTGTTTTTT. Its protein is CASSVGAVGEKLFF.

This clonotype was found many times. The rearrangement uses TRBV29-1 and TRBJ1-2; D call uncertain. This CDR3 has 13 residues. V lost 5 bases to trimming and J lost 0 bases, with 10 bases between them. From germline, CDR1 is SQVTM and CDR2 ANQGSEA. The CDR3 DNA reads as TGCAGCGTTCAGCCACCGACTAACTATGGCTACACCTTC. It translates to CSVQPPTNYGYTF.

At least ten counts were recorded for this clonotype. The chain combines TRBV28 with TRBJ2-5; 10 positions agree with TRBD2. The CDR3 extends over 15 amino acids. The germline V gene has CDR1 MDHEN and CDR2 SYDVKM. Trimming at V came to 6 bases and at J to 5 bases, leaving 9 bases not matched to a gene. In DNA form, the CDR3 reads TGTGCCAGCAGCAAACCGGGACTAGCGAGGGAGACCCAGTACTTC. Translating it yields CASSKPGLARETQYF.

The V gene is TRBV7-2, the J gene TRBJ2-7; D is ambiguous. V shed 5 bases and J shed 4 bases, with 12 bases lying between them. The CDR3 has 13 residues. Germline lookup yields CDR1 SGHTA and CDR2 FQGNSA. In DNA form, the CDR3 reads TGTGCCAGCAGCAAAACAATCCAATACGAGCAGTACTTC. It encodes CASSKTIQYEQYF.

The gene calls are TRBV27 and TRBJ1-2; weak D call: TRBD1 (5 bases). Germline V lookup: CDR1 MNHEY, CDR2 SMNVEV (reference sequence). The length of the CDR3 is 14 residues. V lost 3 bases to trimming and J lost 8 bases, with 16 bases between them. CDR3 residues: CASSLAGRTGGYTF. CDR3 sequence (DNA): TGTGCCAGCAGTTTGGCAGGGAGGACGGGGGGCTACACCTTC.

This clonotype was seen a few times. This chain joins TRBV28 and TRBJ2-5, with D possibly matching TRBD1 (5 bases). Germline assignment: CDR1 MDHEN and CDR2 SYDVKM. The CDR3 has 15 residues. V was pared by 6 bases and J by 8 bases, with 22 bases between. CDR3 amino acids: CASSRSVRQKGTQYF. Here the CDR3 DNA reads TGTGCCAGCAGCCGTTCGGTGAGACAGAAGGGAACCCAGTACTTC. The whole variable domain, filled in from reference TRBV28 and TRBJ2-5, reads DVKVTQSSRYLVKRTGEKVFLECVQDMDHENMFWYRQDPGLGLRLIYFSYDVKMKEKGDIPEGYSVSREKKERFSLILESASTNQTSMYLCASSRSVRQKGTQYFGPGTRLLVL.

This clonotype was seen repeatedly, ten times or more. The chain links TRBV6-1 to TRBJ2-1; 11 bases are a match to TRBD1. V lost 6 bases, J lost 6 bases, and 7 bases stayed unmatched. Germline CDR1 reads MNHNS; CDR2 reads SASEGT. The CDR3 runs to 15 residues. The DNA of the CDR3 is TGTGCCAGCAGCCCAGGGACAGGGGGGAGCAATGAGCAGTTCTTC. This translates into CASSPGTGGSNEQFF.